Following are 7 T cell receptor beta chains from one sample sequenced in a study of patients and donors after allogeneic stem cell transplantation. Via MiXCR, TCRdb re-called the RT-PCR reads, giving one row per CDR3 protein. Here the sample spans hundreds of thousands of distinct CDR3 sequences, roughly 17% being singletons. Input material: blood, either unsorted or a sorted T cell fraction (not recorded which). These receptors were taken from a human donor who was either an allogeneic HSCT recipient or a stem cell or donor lymphocyte infusion donor (not recorded which). It is not recorded whose cells these are; they may come from a transplant donor.

About this clonotype itself: A much larger clone differs from this one at a single base, so this may be a read error. The V call is TRBV7-9, the J call TRBJ1-3; D remains unclear. Germline assignment: CDR1 SEHNR and CDR2 FQNEAQ (reference sequence). Between the trimmed V and J ends, which lost 5 bases and 0 bases, there was a span of 5 bases. The CDR3 contains 13 residues. The CDR3 DNA sequence: TGTGCCAGCAGCCAAAACTCTGGAAACACCATATATTTT. Translated: CASSQNSGNTIYF.

The chain recombines TRBV5-4 with TRBJ2-1; D might be TRBD1 or TRBD2, each matching 5 bases. V dropped 0 bases and J dropped 10 bases, with 14 bases sitting between them. The CDR3 consists of 14 residues. Germline V gene lookup returns CDR1 SGHNT and CDR2 YYREEE (reference sequence). The CDR3 sequence is CASSLDGTWGEQFF. The DNA of the CDR3 is TGTGCCAGCAGCTTGGACGGGACCTGGGGGGAGCAGTTCTTC.

CDR3 nucleotide sequence: TGTGCCAGCAGCTTAGGAACAGGGATCTACAATGAGCAGTTCTTC. This encodes CASSLGTGIYNEQFF. The chain couples TRBV7-8 to TRBJ2-1; D might be TRBD1 (6 bases). CDR1 and CDR2 from the germline V gene are SGHVS and FQNEAQ. V lost 1 base, J lost 3 bases, and 10 bases lay in between. There are 15 residues in the CDR3.

A few counts support this clonotype. The chain uses TRBV29-1 and TRBJ2-7, with TRBD1 matching 7 bases. This CDR3 region has 15 residues. The J segment lost 1 base and the V segment lost 0 bases, leaving 6 bases of the junction unmatched. The germline CDR1 and CDR2 sequences are SQVTM and ANQGSEA. CDR3 region: CSVEDDREASYEQYF. The CDR3 region has the DNA TGCAGCGTTGAAGACGACAGGGAAGCGTCCTACGAGCAGTACTTC.

This clonotype was seen a few times. The CDR3 spells CASSFHPVYRGRGQETQYF. The DNA for the CDR3 is TGTGCCAGCAGCTTTCACCCGGTTTACAGGGGTAGGGGCCAAGAGACCCAGTACTTC. The V gene is TRBV11-2, the J gene TRBJ2-5; 7 bases match TRBD1. Germline assignment: CDR1 SGHAT and CDR2 FQNNGV. Trimming took 3 bases from V and 1 from J; bases not matched to a gene: 17. The CDR3 is 19 residues long.

This clonotype was seen many times. This chain links TRBV20-1 with TRBJ2-1, with no clear D. With 2 bases removed from V and 4 bases from J, the gap between germline ends came to 9 bases. The CDR3 has 13 amino acids. The germline CDR1 and CDR2 sequences are DFQATT and SNEGSKA (reference sequence). CDR3 region: CSARPYLYNEQFF. The CDR3 DNA sequence: TGCAGTGCTAGACCCTACCTATACAATGAGCAGTTCTTC.

This clonotype was observed a few times. The gene calls are TRBV7-9 and TRBJ1-2; D not certain. The CDR3 runs to 11 residues. V lost 3 bases and J lost 8, with 7 bases in between. Germline V lookup: CDR1 SEHNR, CDR2 FQNEAQ (reference sequence). The CDR3 reads CASSFERGYTF. The CDR3, as DNA: TGTGCCAGCAGCTTCGAAAGGGGCTACACCTTC.